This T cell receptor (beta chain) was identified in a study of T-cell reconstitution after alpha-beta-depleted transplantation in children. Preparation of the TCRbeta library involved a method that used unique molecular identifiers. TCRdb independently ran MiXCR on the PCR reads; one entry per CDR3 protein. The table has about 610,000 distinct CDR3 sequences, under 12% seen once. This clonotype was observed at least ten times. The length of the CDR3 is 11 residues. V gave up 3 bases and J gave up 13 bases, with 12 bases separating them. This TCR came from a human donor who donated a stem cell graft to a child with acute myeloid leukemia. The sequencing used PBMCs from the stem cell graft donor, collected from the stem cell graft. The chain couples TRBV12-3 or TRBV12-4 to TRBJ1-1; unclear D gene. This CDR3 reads CASSFGTTVFF. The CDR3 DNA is TGTGCCAGCAGTTTCGGTACAACGGTTTTCTTT.